These 28 T cell receptor beta chains originate from one sample sequenced in a study of blood T cell repertoires in COVID-19. Data came from immunoSEQ multiplex PCR; TCRdb stores just in-frame clones and leaves some out. This table has about 200,000 clones, around 83% appearing once. Sequencing was done on a sample of PBMCs or T cells enriched from blood (not recorded which). The receptors were sampled from a woman aged 40 to 49 in a cohort exposed to, infected with or recovered from COVID-19 (not recorded which).

The chain links TRBV4-1 to TRBJ1-6; 8 nucleotides agree with TRBD1. Germline CDR1 and CDR2: MGHRA and YSYEKL. The V gene end was trimmed by 0 bases and the J gene end by 7 bases; junction bases not matched to a gene: 2. CDR3 length equals 15 residues. The DNA of the CDR3 is TGCGCCAGCAGCCAAGAACAGGGGGAAAATTCACCCCTCCACTTT. It codes for CASSQEQGENSPLHF.

The chain carries TRBV3-1 (or the pseudogene TRBV3-2) and TRBJ1-1, with 11 nucleotides matching TRBD1. Per germline, CDR1 LGHDT and CDR2 YNNKEL (reference sequence). This CDR3 has 17 amino acids. The trim removed 4 bases at V and 4 bases at J, leaving 11 bases unmatched. The CDR3 loop is CASSPGTGGGSSTEAFF. Here the CDR3 DNA reads TGTGCCAGCAGCCCCGGGACAGGGGGTGGGAGTAGCACTGAAGCTTTCTTT.

The genes are TRBV3-1 (or the pseudogene TRBV3-2) and TRBJ2-7; 8 bases line up with TRBD2. After removal of 1 base from V and 5 bases from J, the junction contained 4 bases not matched to a gene. Germline V gene lookup returns CDR1 LGHDT and CDR2 YNNKEL (reference sequence). The CDR3 loop spans 14 amino acids. In nucleotides, the CDR3 is TGTGCCAGCAGCCAAGCCGGGAGGGGGGACGAGCAGTACTTC. This codes for CASSQAGRGDEQYF.

The chain recombines TRBV21-1 with TRBJ1-6; TRBD1, as called in the table, went unchecked against the DNA. TRBV21-1 is noted as a pseudogene. CDR3 length: 15 residues. DNA of the CDR3: TGTGCCAGCAGCTCCTGGGACAGGCGGGATTCACCCCTCCACTTT. As protein: CASSSWDRRDSPLHF.

The V gene is TRBV5-1, the J gene TRBJ1-1, with D unresolved. The germline gives CDR1 SGHRS, CDR2 YFSETQ. The CDR3 spans 16 residues. V was clipped by 0 bases and J by 1 base, with 13 bases between them. CDR3 sequence reads: CASSLAPAGTNTEAFF. The CDR3, as DNA: TGCGCCAGCAGCTTGGCCCCGGCAGGAACGAACACTGAAGCTTTCTTT.

This chain links TRBV27 with TRBJ2-2; 13 bases fit TRBD2. The CDR3 runs to 18 residues. The J segment lost 4 bases and the V segment lost 6 bases, leaving 11 bases of the junction unmatched. Germline loops: CDR1 MNHEY, CDR2 SMNVEV (reference sequence). In nucleotides, the CDR3 is TGTGCCAGCAGCACACTAGCGGGAGGGCCTAGTGGCACCGGGGAGCTGTTTTTT. As protein: CASSTLAGGPSGTGELFF.

This clone is a singleton in its sample. The CDR3 loop reads CASSLGTGRTRGEQYF. In DNA form, the CDR3 reads TGCGCCAGCAGCCTAGGGACAGGGCGAACTCGGGGCGAGCAGTACTTC. This chain links TRBV4-3 with TRBJ2-7; TRBD1 aligns across 9 bases. Germline V gene data show CDR1 as LGHNA and CDR2 as YSLEER. The length of the CDR3 is 16 residues. J lost 6 bases, V lost 4 bases, and 13 bases had no gene match.

The chain joins TRBV12-5 to TRBJ1-1, with 7 bases that match TRBD1. Trimming at V came to 2 bases and at J to 4 bases, leaving 7 bases not matched to a gene. In germline, CDR1 is LGHNT, CDR2 FRNRAP. The CDR3 covers 15 residues. CDR3: CASGLNIQGFTEAFF. The CDR3 coding sequence is TGTGCTAGTGGTTTGAACATACAGGGGTTCACTGAAGCTTTCTTT.

Regarding this clone: Other DNA sequences in this specimen translate into the identical CDR3. V usage is TRBV6-5 and J usage is TRBJ2-7; 7 nucleotides line up with TRBD1. The CDR3 is made up of 14 amino acids. V was pared by 3 bases and J by 2 bases, with 4 bases of the junction left unmatched. Per the germline V gene, CDR1 is MNHEY and CDR2 is SVGAGI. CDR3 nucleotide sequence: TGTGCCAGCAGTTATTCACAGGGGACCTACGAGCAGTACTTC. Its translation is CASSYSQGTYEQYF.

In nucleotides, the CDR3 is TGTGCCAGCAGTTATTTAGATCGGTTCACTGAAGCTTTCTTT. Translation gives CASSYLDRFTEAFF. This chain connects TRBV6-5 to TRBJ1-1; D unclear. This CDR3 spans 14 amino acids. Trimming left V 3 bases short and J 4 bases short, with 12 bases between. CDR1 and CDR2 from the germline V gene are MNHEY and SVGAGI.

The rearrangement links TRBV10-3 to TRBJ2-1; 10 bases map to TRBD2. V was clipped by 6 bases and J by 7 bases; unmatched bases: 6. CDR3 size: 14 residues. The V gene's germline CDR1 is ENHRY and CDR2 SYGVKD. The DNA of the CDR3 is TGTGCCATCAGGCTAGCGGGAGAAGTGAATGAGCAGTTCTTC. Protein: CAIRLAGEVNEQFF.

The chain couples TRBV5-5 to TRBJ2-3; D may be TRBD1 (6 bases). Trimming took off 4 bases at V and 0 bases at J, with 15 bases between the two ends. The CDR3 spans 16 residues. Germline V gene data show CDR1 as SGHKS and CDR2 as YYEKEE (reference sequence). As DNA, the CDR3 is TGTGCCAGCAGCCCCGACGGGACACCTAGCACAGATACGCAGTATTTT. Translation: CASSPDGTPSTDTQYF.

The chain has TRBV10-3 and TRBJ2-3; 7 nucleotides line up with TRBD2. The V and J ends lost 4 bases and 0 bases, in that order; junction bases with no gene match: 4. This CDR3 region has 15 residues. Germline lookup yields CDR1 ENHRY and CDR2 SYGVKD. CDR3 sequence (DNA): TGTGCCATCAGTGGTTCGCGGGGGAGCACAGATACGCAGTATTTT. Protein sequence: CAISGSRGSTDTQYF.

V is TRBV5-5 and J is TRBJ2-2, with TRBD1 identical over 9 bases. The CDR3 contains 16 residues. Germline CDR1 reads SGHKS; CDR2 reads YYEKEE (reference sequence). V was pared by 4 bases and J by 1 base, with 5 bases of the junction left unmatched. The CDR3 nucleotides read TGTGCCAGCAGCCTAGGGACAGGGCTGAACACCGGGGAGCTGTTTTTT. It specifies CASSLGTGLNTGELFF.

The chain couples TRBV4-1 to TRBJ2-7; weak D call: TRBD1 (5 bases). This CDR3 comprises 15 residues. Between the trimmed V and J ends, which lost 0 bases and 3 bases, there was a span of 12 bases. Germline V gene data show CDR1 as MGHRA and CDR2 as YSYEKL. The CDR3 sequence is CASSQDPGQGYEQYF. In nucleotides, the CDR3 is TGCGCCAGCAGCCAAGACCCCGGACAAGGCTACGAGCAGTACTTC.

For the CDR3, the DNA is TGTGCCAGCAGCCCAGAACGGGGGACCCAGCATTTT. This gives the protein CASSPERGTQHF. V and J are TRBV6-2 or TRBV6-3 and TRBJ1-5, with TRBD1 as a possible D gene (5 bases). The germline gives CDR1 MNHEY, CDR2 SVGEGT. This CDR3 contains 12 residues. V lost 6 bases and J lost 11, with 14 bases in between.

The genes are TRBV5-1 and TRBJ2-3; 10 nucleotides line up with TRBD2. In germline, CDR1 is SGHRS, CDR2 YFSETQ. With 5 bases clipped from V and 4 bases from J, the junction kept 13 bases outside the gene matches. This CDR3 has 17 amino acids. The CDR3: CASSRGPSGGGADTQYF. Written as DNA, the CDR3 is TGCGCCAGCAGTCGCGGTCCTAGCGGGGGCGGGGCAGATACGCAGTATTTT. Based on the CDR3 plus reference TRBV5-1 and TRBJ2-3, the full variable domain is KAGVTQTPRYLIKTRGQQVTLSCSPISGHRSVSWYQQTPGQGLQFLFEYFSETQRNKGNFPGRFSGRQFSNSRSEMNVSTLELGDSALYLCASSRGPSGGGADTQYFGPGTRLTVL.

The genes are TRBV6-5 and TRBJ2-7; D is perhaps TRBD1 (6 bases). Germline V gene lookup returns CDR1 MNHEY and CDR2 SVGAGI. This CDR3 region has 14 residues. V shed 6 bases and J shed 3 bases, with 15 bases lying between them. The CDR3 bases are TGTGCCAGCAGCCAAGCTCTGACAGGCTACGAGCAGTACTTC. This sequence encodes CASSQALTGYEQYF.

This rearrangement joins TRBV19 to TRBJ1-1; the match to TRBD1 covers 8 bases. Looked up from germline, CDR1 is LNHDA and CDR2 is SQIVND (reference sequence). The CDR3 has 14 residues. Trimming took 5 bases from V and 4 from J; bases not matched to a gene: 6. CDR3 region: CASSLQGDLTEAFF. The CDR3 nucleotides read TGTGCCAGTAGTCTACAGGGGGATCTCACTGAAGCTTTCTTT.

The count of this clone is one. The V and J genes are TRBV4-1 and TRBJ2-3; TRBD1 matches 7 bases. The germline gives CDR1 MGHRA, CDR2 YSYEKL. Trimming took 2 bases from V and 1 from J; bases not matched to a gene: 3. This CDR3 has 15 amino acids. DNA for the CDR3: TGCGCCAGCAGCCAATCTGACAGGGGCACAGATACGCAGTATTTT. This codes for CASSQSDRGTDTQYF.

This clone appeared once. The CDR3 is CASSWERGPNEQFF. In DNA, the CDR3 is TGCGCCAGCAGCTGGGAGCGGGGGCCTAATGAGCAGTTCTTC. The rearrangement links TRBV4-1 to TRBJ2-1, with 8 bases lining up with TRBD2. Trimming at V came to 5 bases and at J to 7 bases, leaving 7 bases not matched to a gene. CDR1 is MGHRA and CDR2 is YSYEKL in the germline V gene. The CDR3 length is 14 residues.

CDR3 loop: CSASSREGHETQYF. The CDR3 DNA reads as TGCAGTGCTAGTTCCCGGGAGGGCCACGAGACCCAGTACTTC. This chain connects TRBV20-1 to TRBJ2-5; 8 bases align to TRBD2. V was clipped by 3 bases and J by 5 bases; unmatched bases: 8. Germline-derived CDR1 and CDR2 are DFQATT and SNEGSKA (reference sequence). This CDR3 is 14 amino acids long.

This chain connects TRBV5-1 to TRBJ2-5; TRBD2 matches at 8 bases. V was pared by 3 bases and J by 4 bases, with 11 bases of the junction left unmatched. Germline lookup yields CDR1 SGHRS and CDR2 YFSETQ. This CDR3 spans 16 amino acids. CDR3 coding DNA: TGCGCCAGCAGCTATTCACAGGGACGGGAGGGAGAGACCCAGTACTTC. Translating it yields CASSYSQGREGETQYF.

This chain links TRBV27 with TRBJ2-7; the D gene is possibly TRBD2 (5 bases). This CDR3 contains 14 residues. V was clipped by 5 bases and J by 1 base, with 12 bases between them. Germline-derived CDR1 and CDR2 are MNHEY and SMNVEV (reference sequence). The CDR3 spells CASSTPTRSYEQYF. CDR3 in DNA: TGTGCCAGCAGTACACCAACTAGATCCTACGAGCAGTACTTC.

This clone was observed once. The chain employs TRBV10-2 and TRBJ1-5; D uncertain. CDR1 is WSHSY, CDR2 SAAADI, per germline. V dropped 6 bases and J dropped 5 bases, with 14 bases sitting between them. This CDR3 is built from 14 residues. This chain's CDR3 is CASRPAGPDQPQHF. For the CDR3, the DNA is TGCGCCAGCAGGCCGGCAGGCCCAGATCAGCCCCAGCATTTT.

This clone was recorded once. CDR3 protein: CASSSSGHPNSPLHF. CDR3 DNA sequence: TGTGCCAGTAGTTCTTCGGGACATCCCAATTCACCCCTCCACTTT. The chain has TRBV19 and TRBJ1-6; D possibly corresponds to TRBD1 (6 bases). The CDR3 has 15 amino acids. Germline loops: CDR1 LNHDA, CDR2 SQIVND (reference sequence). The V gene lost 5 bases and the J gene lost 7 bases, with 15 bases spanning the gap. The entire variable domain, with the rest obtained from reference TRBV19 and TRBJ1-6, is as follows: DGGITQSPKYLFRKEGQNVTLSCEQNLNHDAMYWYRQDPGQGLRLIYYSQIVNDFQKGDIAEGYSVSREKKESFPLTVTSAQKNPTAFYLCASSSSGHPNSPLHFGNGTRLTVT.

V is TRBV28 and J is TRBJ1-4; D uncertain. The CDR3 length is 14 residues. V lost 1 base and J lost 4, with 7 bases in between. From germline, CDR1 is MDHEN and CDR2 SYDVKM. The CDR3 nucleotides read TGTGCCAGCAGTTTATCGGGGAATAATGAAAAACTGTTTTTT. Encoded protein: CASSLSGNNEKLFF.

The chain links TRBV19 to TRBJ1-6; 10 nucleotides match TRBD1. The ends lost 2 bases at V and 8 bases at J; junction bases unmatched: 3. The length of the CDR3 is 15 residues. The germline V gene has CDR1 LNHDA and CDR2 SQIVND (reference sequence). The CDR3 is CASSIWTGGDSPLHF. In DNA form, the CDR3 reads TGTGCCAGTAGTATATGGACAGGGGGGGATTCACCCCTCCACTTT. The complete variable domain, with remaining parts taken from reference TRBV19 and TRBJ1-6, reads DGGITQSPKYLFRKEGQNVTLSCEQNLNHDAMYWYRQDPGQGLRLIYYSQIVNDFQKGDIAEGYSVSREKKESFPLTVTSAQKNPTAFYLCASSIWTGGDSPLHFGNGTRLTVT.